The 27 T cell receptor beta chains below come from one sample, sequenced in a study of T cell repertoires in cytomegalovirus infection. The antigens these receptors bind are not known. Each CDR3 protein is one row after TCRdb ran MiXCR on the reads. The sample includes roughly 280,000 distinct CDR3 sequences, about 20% of them seen just once. This specimen consisted of cultured PBMCs, obtained from culture after CMV antigen stimulation. The receptors derive from a human donor in good health (CMV status not recorded). Some clones in this sample may be carry-over from other donors' samples.

A few counts support this clonotype. V and J are TRBV5-4 and TRBJ1-1; 7 nucleotides match TRBD1. Trimming cost V 3 bases and J 0 bases; bases outside gene matches: 5. Germline loops: CDR1 SGHNT, CDR2 YYREEE (reference sequence). The CDR3 spans 15 residues. The CDR3 nucleotides are TGTGCCAGCAGCTCCAGGGGGTACTTGAACACTGAAGCTTTCTTT. Translating gives CASSSRGYLNTEAFF.

This clonotype was recorded many times. The chain recombines TRBV7-3 with TRBJ1-5, with D possibly matching TRBD1 (6 bases). The V end was cut by 1 base, the J end by 10 bases, with 20 bases between. Germline CDR1 SGHTA, CDR2 FQGTGA. The CDR3 totals 16 residues. CDR3 sequence (DNA): TGTGCCAGCAGCTTAAATCAAGGAGGGGGGGCTCTACCCCAGCATTTT. This gives the protein CASSLNQGGGALPQHF.

Only a few counts were recorded for this clonotype. V and J are TRBV12-3 or TRBV12-4 and TRBJ1-5; a possible D gene is TRBD1 (5 bases). This CDR3 is built from 12 residues. Trimming cost V 5 bases and J 5 bases, with 7 bases left between them. This CDR3 is CASSQGHQPQHF. For the CDR3, the DNA is TGTGCCAGCAGTCAGGGACATCAGCCCCAGCATTTT.

The chain has TRBV15 and TRBJ1-5, with TRBD1 as a possible D gene (5 bases). The germline CDR1 and CDR2 sequences are LNHNV and YYDKDF (reference sequence). V dropped 0 bases and J dropped 7 bases, with 10 bases sitting between them. This CDR3 is built from 14 residues. CDR3 protein: CATSREAGRQPQHF. DNA for the CDR3: TGTGCCACCAGCAGAGAGGCAGGGCGGCAGCCCCAGCATTTT.

This clonotype was recorded many times. The genes are TRBV7-8 and TRBJ2-3, with D tentatively TRBD1 or TRBD2 (6 bases each). The germline V gene has CDR1 SGHVS and CDR2 FQNEAQ. The CDR3 is made up of 15 amino acids. With 9 bases removed from V and 4 bases from J, the gap between germline ends came to 20 bases. This CDR3 reads CASSRGTPRADTQYF. CDR3 coding DNA: TGTGCCAGTTCACGCGGGACACCACGGGCAGATACGCAGTATTTT.

At least ten counts were recorded for this clonotype. This chain uses TRBV7-8 with TRBJ1-2, with D perhaps matching TRBD1 (6 bases). The germline V and J ends were trimmed by 5 bases and 4 bases, with 17 bases remaining between them. CDR1 and CDR2 from the germline V gene are SGHVS and FQNEAQ. This CDR3 region has 15 residues. The CDR3 DNA reads as TGTGCCAGCAGCGAAAATTCCGGGACACCCTATGGCTACACCTTC. As protein: CASSENSGTPYGYTF.

The sample holds one count of this clonotype. The chain employs TRBV28 and TRBJ2-5, with D perhaps TRBD1 or TRBD2 (7 bases each). V was trimmed by 4 bases and J by 4 bases, leaving 19 bases between them. Germline V gene data show CDR1 as MDHEN and CDR2 as SYDVKM. The CDR3 totals 16 residues. This CDR3 reads CASSSPTGRGSETQYF. CDR3 in DNA: TGTGCCAGCAGTTCTCCGACAGGGAGGGGTTCAGAGACCCAGTACTTC. The whole variable domain, remainder taken from reference TRBV28 and TRBJ2-5, is DVKVTQSSRYLVKRTGEKVFLECVQDMDHENMFWYRQDPGLGLRLIYFSYDVKMKEKGDIPEGYSVSREKKERFSLILESASTNQTSMYLCASSSPTGRGSETQYFGPGTRLLVL.

This clonotype was seen ten or more times. DNA for the CDR3: TGTGCCAGCAGCTCTTATCTAGGGAAGGCTAGCACAGATACGCAGTATTTT. It is translated as CASSSYLGKASTDTQYF. J is TRBJ2-3 and V is TRBV7-3; D remains ambiguous. Germline CDR1 reads SGHTA; CDR2 reads FQGTGA. Trimming shortened V by 4 bases and J by 0 bases, and 17 bases separated the two germline ends. The CDR3 is 17 residues long.

The chain combines TRBV19 with TRBJ2-5; no clear D gene. Trimming took 3 bases from V and 2 from J, leaving 7 bases between them. CDR1 is LNHDA and CDR2 is SQIVND in the germline V gene (reference sequence). The CDR3 is made up of 13 amino acids. The CDR3 nucleotides read TGTGCCAGTAGTATCGGGCGACAAGAGACCCAGTACTTC. Its protein product is CASSIGRQETQYF.

This clonotype was counted only a few times. The genes are TRBV6-2 or TRBV6-3 and TRBJ2-7; 10 positions match TRBD2. This CDR3 spans 18 amino acids. Germline lookup yields CDR1 MNHEY and CDR2 SVGEGT. Losses at the gene ends were 2 bases for V and 2 bases for J; bases not matched to a gene: 12. The DNA for the CDR3 is TGTGCCAGCAGTTACCCACGGGAGGCACTAGCGGGAACCTACGAGCAGTACGTC. It is translated as CASSYPREALAGTYEQYV.

This clonotype has just a few counts. The chain employs TRBV6-5 and TRBJ1-1, with D tentatively TRBD1 (6 bases). Germline CDR1 MNHEY, CDR2 SVGAGI. CDR3 length equals 12 residues. V gave up 6 bases and J gave up 3 bases, with 8 bases separating them. The CDR3 region has the DNA TGTGCCAGCAGAGGACAGTACACTGAAGCTTTCTTT. It specifies CASRGQYTEAFF.

In this sample, this clonotype turned up once. The J gene is TRBJ2-5, the V gene TRBV7-2; D gene unclear. This CDR3 is 14 amino acids long. CDR1 is SGHTA and CDR2 is FQGNSA in the germline V gene. Trimming stripped 4 bases from V and 1 base from J, with 10 bases between. The DNA of the CDR3 is TGTGCCAGCAGCTCCGAGCTCAGCCAAGAGACCCAGTACTTC. Translated: CASSSELSQETQYF.

This clonotype was found many times. The chain carries TRBV27 and TRBJ2-3; possibly TRBD1 or TRBD2 for D (5 bases each). V dropped 1 base and J dropped 0 bases, with 17 bases sitting between them. This CDR3 has 18 amino acids. The germline V gene has CDR1 MNHEY and CDR2 SMNVEV (reference sequence). The CDR3 sequence: CASSLWGFGIASTDTQYF. CDR3 coding DNA: TGTGCCAGCAGTTTATGGGGGTTCGGTATAGCGAGCACAGATACGCAGTATTTT.

This clonotype was detected ten times or more. The V and J genes are TRBV7-2 and TRBJ1-2; D remains ambiguous. The CDR3 is made up of 12 amino acids. The germline CDR1 and CDR2 sequences are SGHTA and FQGNSA. Trimming stripped 5 bases from V and 7 bases from J, with 11 bases between. CDR3: CASSDNRGGYTF. The CDR3, as DNA: TGTGCCAGCAGCGATAATCGGGGTGGCTACACCTTC.

V is TRBV19 and J is TRBJ2-6; TRBD1 matches 11 bases. Germline V gives CDR1 LNHDA, CDR2 SQIVND (reference sequence). The CDR3 is 19 residues long. Losses at the gene ends were 5 bases for V and 1 base for J; bases not matched to a gene: 10. CDR3 region: CASSVRPGQGVSGANVLTF. The CDR3 DNA reads as TGTGCCAGTAGTGTGCGCCCGGGACAGGGGGTTTCTGGGGCCAACGTCCTGACTTTC.

This clonotype was detected only a few times. The chain couples TRBV14 to TRBJ2-4; 11 bases agree with TRBD1. Trimming cost V 3 bases and J 8 bases; bases outside gene matches: 6. Germline V lookup: CDR1 SGHDN, CDR2 FVKESK. There are 15 residues in the CDR3. In nucleotides, the CDR3 is TGTGCCAGCAGCCAGAGGACAGGGGGCGCTGACATTCAGTACTTC. Translation gives CASSQRTGGADIQYF.

This clonotype occurred a few times. The chain combines TRBV20-1 with TRBJ2-7, with 14 nucleotides matching TRBD2. This CDR3 is built from 13 residues. With V trimmed by 3 bases and J by 5 bases, 0 bases remained unmatched. Germline CDR1 DFQATT, CDR2 SNEGSKA (reference sequence). CDR3 in amino acids: CSARGLAGDEQYF. The CDR3 nucleotides are TGCAGTGCTAGGGGACTAGCGGGAGACGAGCAGTACTTC.

This clonotype was seen at least ten times. The V and J genes are TRBV7-9 and TRBJ1-2, with a possible D match to TRBD1 (5 bases). Germline V gene lookup returns CDR1 SEHNR and CDR2 FQNEAQ (reference sequence). V shed 5 bases and J shed 6 bases, with 10 bases lying between them. The CDR3 runs to 12 residues. The CDR3 sequence: CASSPGPNGYTF. DNA of the CDR3: TGTGCCAGCAGCCCGGGACCTAATGGCTACACCTTC.

This clonotype was seen many times. This chain joins TRBV7-8 and TRBJ1-2; D unclear. V was trimmed by 1 base and J by 1 base, leaving 7 bases between them. Germline values: CDR1 SGHVS, CDR2 FQNEAQ. This CDR3 comprises 14 residues. CDR3 loop: CASSLGRLNYGYTF. In nucleotides, the CDR3 is TGTGCCAGCAGCTTAGGTCGTCTTAACTATGGCTACACCTTC.

The chain recombines TRBV2 with TRBJ1-1; 8 bases fit TRBD1. Germline V gene sequence: CDR1 SNHLY, CDR2 FYNNEI. The CDR3 sequence is 13 residues long. V lost 5 bases and J lost 4; bases outside the gene matches: 3. The CDR3 spells CASSTGGGTEAFF. The CDR3 DNA is TGTGCCAGCAGTACAGGGGGTGGCACTGAAGCTTTCTTT.

This chain links TRBV5-4 with TRBJ2-5; 9 bases are shared with TRBD1. Germline assignment: CDR1 SGHNT and CDR2 YYREEE (reference sequence). CDR3 length: 14 amino acids. The trim removed 4 bases at V and 5 bases at J, leaving 6 bases unmatched. CDR3 sequence reads: CASSAGTGTETQYF. CDR3 DNA sequence: TGTGCCAGCAGCGCCGGGACAGGGACGGAGACCCAGTACTTC.

The rearrangement uses TRBV5-1 and TRBJ2-5; D gene unclear. The CDR3 is 14 residues long. V was clipped by 0 bases and J by 5 bases, with 11 bases between them. Germline CDR1 SGHRS, CDR2 YFSETQ. For the CDR3, the DNA is TGCGCCAGCAGCTTGGCCGGGCAATCGGAGACCCAGTACTTC. Translation gives CASSLAGQSETQYF.

This clonotype was picked up one time. This may come from a read error, since a much larger clone is one base off. Written as DNA, the CDR3 is TGTGCCAGCAGCCCTAGCGGGAGGGCCGGTCAGACCCAGTACTTC. Encoded protein: CASSPSGRAGQTQYF. The gene calls are TRBV7-1 and TRBJ2-5; TRBD2 matches at 12 bases. Being an ORF, TRBV7-1 has a function that is uncertain. J gave up 6 bases and V 5 bases, and 7 bases lay outside the gene matches. The CDR3 is made up of 15 amino acids.

This clonotype was seen ten or more times. The chain links TRBV28 to TRBJ2-7, with 7 bases that match TRBD1. The trim removed 6 bases at V and 3 bases at J, leaving 2 bases unmatched. The germline CDR1 and CDR2 sequences are MDHEN and SYDVKM. This CDR3 has 12 amino acids. CDR3 loop: CASSRDSYEQYF. The DNA for the CDR3 is TGTGCCAGCAGCAGGGACAGCTACGAGCAGTACTTC.

In the case of this clonotype: One end of the junction is discordant with germline, which a read error may explain. The chain combines TRBV7-7 with TRBJ2-3; TRBD2 agrees at 10 bases. Germline V gene lookup returns CDR1 SSHAT and CDR2 FNYEAQ (reference sequence). This CDR3 contains 15 residues. CDR3 sequence reads: CASSLTAGGPDTQYF. CDR3 nucleotide sequence: TGTGCTAGCAGCTTAACAGCGGGAGGGCCGGATACGCAGTATTTT.

This clonotype showed up many times. The chain links TRBV7-9 to TRBJ2-7, with D unresolved. V was cut by 5 bases and J by 5 bases, with 19 bases left in between. From germline, CDR1 is SEHNR and CDR2 FQNEAQ (reference sequence). The CDR3 covers 15 residues. CDR3 region: CASSPPSEWVHEQYF. Here the CDR3 DNA reads TGTGCCAGCAGCCCTCCATCAGAATGGGTCCACGAGCAGTACTTC.

The chain is built from TRBV19 and TRBJ1-1; TRBD1 matches at 8 bases. CDR3 length equals 15 residues. CDR1 LNHDA and CDR2 SQIVND come from the germline V gene (reference sequence). J gave up 1 base and V 1 base, and 2 bases lay outside the gene matches. The CDR3, as DNA: TGTGCCAGTAGTATAGGGGGGACAGGGAACACTGAAGCTTTCTTT. This gives the protein CASSIGGTGNTEAFF.